The rows below give T cell receptor beta chains drawn from one sample of a study of response to subunit inactivated influenza vaccine. TCRdb fed the RT-PCR reads into MiXCR, producing one record per CDR3 protein. The data contain around 530,000 distinct CDR3 sequences, 16% of them seen just once; the ten biggest clones take up about 3%. This specimen consisted of CD4+ T cells sorted from PBMCs, obtained roughly 24 months after vaccination. These receptors originate from a man aged 45 to 70 who received an inactivated influenza vaccine. CDR3s leave out the opening cysteine and the closing phenylalanine or tryptophan. D genes are given only for firm matches. Where a row states a size, it is once, few, many or the class of an expanded clone; other rows omit it.

V	D	J	size	CDR3
TRBV6-2/TRBV6-3	TRBD1	TRBJ2-7	-	ACRRGQGDYEQY
TRBV4-3	TRBD1	TRBJ1-1	-	ASSQETGTYTEAF
TRBV12-5	-	TRBJ1-5	-	ASGLGGSQPQH
TRBV6-5	-	TRBJ2-5	few	ASSYPSTATQY
TRBV7-3	TRBD2	TRBJ2-1	-	ASSLTARMASGSAYNEQF
TRBV5-1	TRBD1	TRBJ1-1	few	ASSRDSPNFEAF
TRBV6-5	TRBD1	TRBJ2-2	few	ASSYTGQGISGELF
TRBV7-2	TRBD2	TRBJ2-5	many	ASSLTSGSRGGETQY
TRBV28	-	TRBJ1-4	few	ASSFQGRAEKLF
TRBV24-1	-	TRBJ2-3	few	ATSEGRNTDTQY
TRBV4-2	-	TRBJ2-3	-	ASSQDRATTDTQY
TRBV5-1	-	TRBJ2-6	many	ASSSTGSGANVLT
TRBV5-1	TRBD1	TRBJ1-1	few	ASSARPGQGAEAF
TRBV2	TRBD1	TRBJ1-2	few	ASGSTGLGYT
TRBV6-1	TRBD1	TRBJ1-6	-	ASTRQGDNSPLH
TRBV29-1	TRBD2	TRBJ2-3	few	SVVQGERGGLDTQY
TRBV4-3	TRBD1	TRBJ2-1	many	ASSQEHRGYNEQF
TRBV5-1	-	TRBJ2-3	few	ASSLASMGGTDTQY
TRBV7-8	-	TRBJ1-1	many	ASSLPGPIEAF
TRBV20-1	TRBD2	TRBJ2-3	once	SARDRLAGTDTQY
TRBV20-1	TRBD1	TRBJ2-7	few	SARDRGQYEQY
TRBV12-3/TRBV12-4	-	TRBJ1-4	few	ASSFRQGGEKLF
TRBV20-1	TRBD2	TRBJ2-5	-	SARRGSGSETQY
TRBV5-6	-	TRBJ2-2	few	ASSRLLSNTGELF
TRBV5-1	-	TRBJ2-3	-	ASSLMMTRTDTQY
TRBV5-1	-	TRBJ1-1	many	ASSLGLTPNTEAF
TRBV4-1	-	TRBJ1-4	-	ASSPYRNNEKLF
TRBV7-8	TRBD2	TRBJ2-1	-	ASSHHPSGSSYNEQF
TRBV6-5	-	TRBJ2-7	-	ASSYLPGHPSYEQY
TRBV20-1	TRBD1	TRBJ1-2	-	SARTGEGRYGYT
TRBV7-8	-	TRBJ1-1	many	ASSLEPGFTEAF
TRBV28	TRBD2	TRBJ2-5	few	ASSLTTSGQETQY
TRBV5-1	TRBD1	TRBJ2-3	-	ASSLGGQGARDTQY
TRBV23-1	TRBD1	TRBJ1-5	-	ASTGTGLNNQPQH
TRBV12-3/TRBV12-4	-	TRBJ2-2	few	ASIEQIQAGELF
TRBV10-3	-	TRBJ2-1	-	AIRVNNEQF
TRBV20-1	TRBD2	TRBJ2-3	few	SARQSGGRELNTQY